This T cell receptor beta chain was found in a study of blood T cell repertoires in COVID-19. Trimming shortened V by 5 bases and J by 4 bases, and 12 bases separated the two germline ends. The CDR3 consists of 13 residues. Germline V gives CDR1 SGDLS, CDR2 YYNGEE. TCRdb keeps only in-frame clones here, not all; method: immunoSEQ multiplex PCR. The table has about 180,000 clones, about 85% seen once; the top ten hold around 9.5%. The sequence came from a woman older than 75 with acute or convalescent COVID-19. The sequencing sample was made of peripheral blood. The chain couples TRBV9 to TRBJ1-2; D may be TRBD1 (6 bases). The CDR3 nucleotides are TGTGCCAGCAGGGGGGCTGGGGTCTATGGCTACACCTTC. It specifies CASRGAGVYGYTF. Full variable domain (rest looked up from reference TRBV9 and TRBJ1-2): DSGVTQTPKHLITATGQRVTLRCSPRSGDLSVYWYQQSLDQGLQFLIQYYNGEERAKGNILERFSAQQFPDLHSELNLSSLELGDSALYFCASRGAGVYGYTFGSGTRLTVV.